Below are 10 T cell receptor beta chains sequenced from a single sample in a study of beta chain features in type 1 diabetes. Expressed TCRB transcripts were sequenced because the entire RNA isolate underwent reverse transcription. TCRdb's copy holds only in-frame clones and misses some; the assay was immunoSEQ multiplex PCR. The table lists about 300,000 clones, 8% of them singletons. Sequencing was done on a sample of central memory CD4+ T cells from blood. Source of these receptors: a woman aged 18-29 years in good health.

The chain recombines TRBV30 with TRBJ1-1; D is ambiguous. The V end was cut by 4 bases, the J end by 4 bases, with 10 bases between. Germline V gene data show CDR1 as GTSNPN and CDR2 as SVGIG (reference sequence). The CDR3 sequence is 12 residues long. CDR3 bases: TGTGCCTGGACTCGGGGATCCACTGAAGCTTTCTTT. It codes for CAWTRGSTEAFF.

This sequence joins TRBV5-1 and TRBJ2-3; no clear D. The CDR3 spans 14 residues. V dropped 4 bases and J dropped 4 bases, with 13 bases sitting between them. Germline CDR1 reads SGHRS; CDR2 reads YFSETQ. The CDR3 protein is CASSRTSVADTQYF. The CDR3 DNA is TGCGCCAGCAGCCGGACCAGCGTAGCAGATACGCAGTATTTT. Full variable domain (rest looked up from reference TRBV5-1 and TRBJ2-3): KAGVTQTPRYLIKTRGQQVTLSCSPISGHRSVSWYQQTPGQGLQFLFEYFSETQRNKGNFPGRFSGRQFSNSRSEMNVSTLELGDSALYLCASSRTSVADTQYFGPGTRLTVL.

There are a few counts of this clone. The V gene is TRBV11-2, the J gene TRBJ2-7, with a tentative D call TRBD2 (5 bases). The CDR3 loop spans 15 amino acids. Trimming took 0 bases from V and 5 from J, leaving 14 bases between them. The germline CDR1 and CDR2 sequences are SGHAT and FQNNGV. The CDR3 sequence: CASSLDLLARHEQYF. In DNA, the CDR3 is TGTGCCAGCAGCTTAGATCTGCTAGCCCGCCACGAGCAGTACTTC. The complete variable domain, with remaining parts taken from reference TRBV11-2 and TRBJ2-7, reads EAGVAQSPRYKIIEKRQSVAFWCNPISGHATLYWYQQILGQGPKLLIQFQNNGVVDDSQLPKDRFSAERLKGVDSTLKIQPAKLEDSAVYLCASSLDLLARHEQYFGPGTRLTVT.

In this sample, this clone turned up a few times. This rearrangement joins TRBV2 to TRBJ2-6, with TRBD1 matching 7 bases. V trimming: 8 bases; J trimming: 2 bases; junction bases outside the gene matches: 6. This CDR3 region has 15 residues. In germline, CDR1 is SNHLY, CDR2 FYNNEI. The CDR3 sequence is CASSPGQPGANVLTF. The CDR3 DNA reads TGTGCCAGCTCTCCGGGACAGCCTGGGGCCAACGTCCTGACTTTC.

This clone was seen a handful of times. The chain has TRBV19 and TRBJ2-1, with TRBD1 identical over 7 bases. The CDR3 contains 12 residues. After removal of 6 bases from V and 10 bases from J, the junction contained 6 bases not matched to a gene. Germline CDR1 reads LNHDA; CDR2 reads SQIVND (reference sequence). This CDR3 is CASSSRQGEQFF. DNA of the CDR3: TGTGCCAGTAGCTCGAGACAGGGAGAGCAGTTCTTC.

This clone has ten or more counts. The chain combines TRBV2 with TRBJ1-2; no firm D call. The ends were cut back, 4 bases at V and 7 bases at J, with 16 bases in the middle. The CDR3 has 14 amino acids. CDR1 SNHLY and CDR2 FYNNEI come from the germline V gene. The CDR3 is CASSVRLELSGYTF. CDR3 nucleotide sequence: TGTGCCAGCAGTGTTCGGCTTGAACTTTCTGGCTACACCTTC.

The chain carries TRBV5-1 and TRBJ1-4; no clear D gene. The length of the CDR3 is 14 residues. CDR1 SGHRS and CDR2 YFSETQ come from the germline V gene. V was shortened by 0 bases and J by 0 bases, with 3 bases between the two germline ends. This chain's CDR3 is CASSLGSTNEKLFF. CDR3 coding DNA: TGCGCCAGCAGCTTGGGATCAACTAATGAAAAACTGTTTTTT. The full variable domain, rest sourced from reference TRBV5-1 and TRBJ1-4, is KAGVTQTPRYLIKTRGQQVTLSCSPISGHRSVSWYQQTPGQGLQFLFEYFSETQRNKGNFPGRFSGRQFSNSRSEMNVSTLELGDSALYLCASSLGSTNEKLFFGSGTQLSVL.

A few counts support this clone. The CDR3 region is CASSPRGQGADEQFF. CDR3 nucleotide sequence: TGTGCCAGCAGCCCACGGGGACAGGGGGCCGATGAGCAGTTCTTC. V is TRBV7-2 and J is TRBJ2-1; TRBD1 matches at 12 bases. J gave up 8 bases and V 5 bases, and 7 bases lay outside the gene matches. The CDR3 is 15 amino acids. CDR1 and CDR2 from the germline V gene are SGHTA and FQGNSA.

This CDR3 is CAWSPDLTTNEKLFF. Here the CDR3 DNA reads TGTGCCTGGAGTCCAGACCTAACAACTAATGAAAAACTGTTTTTT. The J gene is TRBJ1-4, the V gene TRBV30; D is unclear. The CDR3 consists of 15 residues. The V end was cut by 2 bases, the J end by 0 bases, with 10 bases between. Germline values: CDR1 GTSNPN, CDR2 SVGIG (reference sequence). The whole variable domain, filled in from reference TRBV30 and TRBJ1-4, reads SQTIHQWPATLVQPVGSPLSLECTVEGTSNPNLYWYRQAAGRGLQLLFYSVGIGQISSEVPQNLSASRPQDRQFILSSKKLLLSDSGFYLCAWSPDLTTNEKLFFGSGTQLSVL.

The J gene is TRBJ2-4, the V gene TRBV5-5; 7 nucleotides agree with TRBD2. Germline values: CDR1 SGHKS, CDR2 YYEKEE (reference sequence). This CDR3 has 17 amino acids. V lost 3 bases, J lost 0 bases, and 9 bases stayed unmatched. The CDR3 is CASSSATAGLAKNIQYF. The CDR3 bases are TGTGCCAGCAGCTCAGCAACAGCGGGGTTAGCCAAAAACATTCAGTACTTC.